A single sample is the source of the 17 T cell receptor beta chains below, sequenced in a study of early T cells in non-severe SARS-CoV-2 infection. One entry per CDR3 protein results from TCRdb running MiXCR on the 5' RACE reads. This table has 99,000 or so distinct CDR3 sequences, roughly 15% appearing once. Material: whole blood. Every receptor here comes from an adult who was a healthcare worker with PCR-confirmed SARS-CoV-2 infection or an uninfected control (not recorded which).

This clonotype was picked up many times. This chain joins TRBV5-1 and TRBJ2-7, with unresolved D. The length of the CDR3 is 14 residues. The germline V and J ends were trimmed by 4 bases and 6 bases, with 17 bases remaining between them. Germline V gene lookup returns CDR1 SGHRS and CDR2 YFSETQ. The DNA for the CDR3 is TGCGCCAGCAGCCAGAACACAGACCTCCCCGAGCAGTACTTC. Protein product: CASSQNTDLPEQYF.

In DNA form, the CDR3 reads TGTGCCAGCAGCCCCGGGGGGGTTGGGCCCCAGCATTTT. It codes for CASSPGGVGPQHF. The chain is built from TRBV7-2 and TRBJ1-5; D might be TRBD1 (5 bases). V shed 5 bases and J shed 9 bases, with 14 bases lying between them. Per germline, CDR1 SGHTA and CDR2 FQGNSA. The CDR3 totals 13 residues.

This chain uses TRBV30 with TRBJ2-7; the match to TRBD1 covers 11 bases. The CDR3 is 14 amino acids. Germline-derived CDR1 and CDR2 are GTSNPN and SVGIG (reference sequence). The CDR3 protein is CASGEGQGASEQYF. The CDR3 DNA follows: TGTGCGTCCGGAGAAGGACAGGGGGCGTCTGAGCAGTACTTC.

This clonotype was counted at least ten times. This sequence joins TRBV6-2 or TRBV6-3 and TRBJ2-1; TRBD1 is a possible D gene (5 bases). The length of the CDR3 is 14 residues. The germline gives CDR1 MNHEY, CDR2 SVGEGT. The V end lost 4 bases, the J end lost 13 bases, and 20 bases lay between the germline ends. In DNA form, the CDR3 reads TGTGCCAGCAGTTCCCCCTCAGGGCAAAGGCGCCAGTTCTTC. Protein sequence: CASSSPSGQRRQFF.

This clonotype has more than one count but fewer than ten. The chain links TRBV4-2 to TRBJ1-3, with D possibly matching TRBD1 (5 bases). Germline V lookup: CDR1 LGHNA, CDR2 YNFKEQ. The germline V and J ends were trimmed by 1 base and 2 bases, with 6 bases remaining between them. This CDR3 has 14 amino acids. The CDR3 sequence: CASSQGQTGNTIYF. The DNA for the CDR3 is TGTGCCAGCAGCCAAGGACAGACTGGAAACACCATATATTTT.

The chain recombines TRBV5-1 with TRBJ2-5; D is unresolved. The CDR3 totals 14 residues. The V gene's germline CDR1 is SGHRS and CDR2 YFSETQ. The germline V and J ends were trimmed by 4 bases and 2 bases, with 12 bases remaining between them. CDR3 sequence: CASSRVPAQETQYF. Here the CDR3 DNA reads TGCGCCAGCAGCCGGGTGCCAGCACAAGAGACCCAGTACTTC.

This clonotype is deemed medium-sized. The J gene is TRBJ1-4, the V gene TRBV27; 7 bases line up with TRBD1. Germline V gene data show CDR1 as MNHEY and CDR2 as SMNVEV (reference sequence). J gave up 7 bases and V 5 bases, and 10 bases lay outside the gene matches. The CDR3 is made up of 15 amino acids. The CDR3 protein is CASSPLQGEAEKLFF. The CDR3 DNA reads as TGTGCCAGCAGTCCCTTGCAGGGGGAGGCTGAAAAACTGTTTTTT.

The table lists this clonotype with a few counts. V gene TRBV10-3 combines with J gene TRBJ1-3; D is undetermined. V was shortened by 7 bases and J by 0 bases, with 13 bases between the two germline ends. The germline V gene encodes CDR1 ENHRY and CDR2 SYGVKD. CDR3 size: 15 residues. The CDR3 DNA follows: TGTGCCATCACCGACGACGTTAACTCTGGAAACACCATATATTTT. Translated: CAITDDVNSGNTIYF.

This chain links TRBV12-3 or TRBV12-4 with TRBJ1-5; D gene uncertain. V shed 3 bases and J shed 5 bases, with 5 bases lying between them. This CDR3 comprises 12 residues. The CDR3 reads CASSFWDQPQHF. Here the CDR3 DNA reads TGTGCCAGCAGTTTTTGGGATCAGCCCCAGCATTTT.

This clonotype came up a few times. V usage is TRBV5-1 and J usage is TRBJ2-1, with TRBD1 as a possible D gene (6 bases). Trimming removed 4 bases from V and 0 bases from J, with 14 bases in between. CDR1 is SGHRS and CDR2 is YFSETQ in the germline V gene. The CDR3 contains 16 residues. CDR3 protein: CASSPRTGFSYNEQFF. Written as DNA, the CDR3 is TGCGCCAGCAGCCCCCGAACAGGGTTCTCCTACAATGAGCAGTTCTTC. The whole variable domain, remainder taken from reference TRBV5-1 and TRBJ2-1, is KAGVTQTPRYLIKTRGQQVTLSCSPISGHRSVSWYQQTPGQGLQFLFEYFSETQRNKGNFPGRFSGRQFSNSRSEMNVSTLELGDSALYLCASSPRTGFSYNEQFFGPGTRLTVL.

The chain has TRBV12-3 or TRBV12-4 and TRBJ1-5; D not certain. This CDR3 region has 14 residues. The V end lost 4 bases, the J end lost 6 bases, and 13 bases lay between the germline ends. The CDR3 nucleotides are TGTGCCAGCAGTTACAATATCAGAGTTCAGCCCCAGCATTTT. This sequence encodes CASSYNIRVQPQHF.

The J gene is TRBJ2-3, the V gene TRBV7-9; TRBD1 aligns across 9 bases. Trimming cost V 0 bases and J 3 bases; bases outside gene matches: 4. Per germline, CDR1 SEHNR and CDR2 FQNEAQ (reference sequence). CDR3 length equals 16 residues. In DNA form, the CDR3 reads TGTGCCAGCAGCTTAGCGCCCGGACAGGGGACAGATACGCAGTATTTT. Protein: CASSLAPGQGTDTQYF.

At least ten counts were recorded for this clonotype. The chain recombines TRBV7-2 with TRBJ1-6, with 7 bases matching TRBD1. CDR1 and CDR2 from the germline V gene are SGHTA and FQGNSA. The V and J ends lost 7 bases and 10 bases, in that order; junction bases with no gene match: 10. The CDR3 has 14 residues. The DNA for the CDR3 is TGTGCCAGCACCCTCGACAGGGCTGGGTCACCCCTCCACTTT. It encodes CASTLDRAGSPLHF.

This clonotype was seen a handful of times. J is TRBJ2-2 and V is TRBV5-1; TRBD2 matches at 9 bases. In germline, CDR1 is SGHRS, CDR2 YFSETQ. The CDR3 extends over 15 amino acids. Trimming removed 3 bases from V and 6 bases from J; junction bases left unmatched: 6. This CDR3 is CASSWREGLSGELFF. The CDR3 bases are TGCGCCAGCAGCTGGCGGGAGGGCCTCTCCGGGGAGCTGTTTTTT.

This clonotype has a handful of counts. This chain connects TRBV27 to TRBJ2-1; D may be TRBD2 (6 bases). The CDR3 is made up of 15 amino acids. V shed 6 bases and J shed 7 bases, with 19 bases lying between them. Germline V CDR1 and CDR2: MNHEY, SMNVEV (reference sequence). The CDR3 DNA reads TGTGCCAGCAGCCCAATTGGACTGGGGGGTAATGAGCAGTTCTTC. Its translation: CASSPIGLGGNEQFF.

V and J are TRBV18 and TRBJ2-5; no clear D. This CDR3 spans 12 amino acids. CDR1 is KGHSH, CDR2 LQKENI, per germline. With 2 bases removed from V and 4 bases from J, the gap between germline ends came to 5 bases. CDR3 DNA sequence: TGTGCCAGCTCACCAACACCAGAGACCCAGTACTTC. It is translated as CASSPTPETQYF.

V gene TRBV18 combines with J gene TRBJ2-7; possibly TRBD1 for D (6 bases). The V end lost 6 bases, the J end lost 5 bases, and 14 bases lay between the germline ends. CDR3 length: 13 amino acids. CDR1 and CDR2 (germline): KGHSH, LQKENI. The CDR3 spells CASSVGASDEQYF. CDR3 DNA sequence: TGTGCCAGCTCGGTGGGGGCTTCTGACGAGCAGTACTTC. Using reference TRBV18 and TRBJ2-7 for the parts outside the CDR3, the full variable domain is NAGVMQNPRHLVRRRGQEARLRCSPMKGHSHVYWYRQLPEEGLKFMVYLQKENIIDESGMPKERFSAEFPKEGPSILRIQQVVRGDSAAYFCASSVGASDEQYFGPGTRLTVT.